The entry below gives a single T cell receptor (beta chain) sequence along with its context. Mismatch with germline at one junction end may stem from a read error. Germline V gives CDR1 SQVTM, CDR2 ANQGSEA. There are 13 residues in the CDR3. This record comes from a study of T cell changes during pregnancy in multiple sclerosis. Repertoires were generated with immunoSEQ multiplex PCR, while TCRdb's copy carries only in-frame clones and drops some. The table lists some 40,000 clones, about 88% of them singletons. The gene calls are TRBV29-1 and TRBJ2-5, with a weak D call TRBD1 (6 bases). The receptor was derived from a female donor with multiple sclerosis, enrolled in a pregnancy study. This specimen was CD4+ T cells from peripheral blood mononuclear cells, taken in the first trimester of pregnancy. The CDR3 DNA is TGCAGCGCAACCCAACAGGGACAAGGGACCCAGTACTTC. It yields the protein CSATQQGQGTQYF. Together with reference TRBV29-1 and TRBJ2-5, the CDR3 gives the full variable domain: SAVISQKPSRDICQRGTSLTIQCQVDSQVTMMFWYRQQPGQSLTLIATANQGSEATYESGFVIDKFPISRPNLTFSTLTVSNMSPEDSSIYLCSATQQGQGTQYFGPGTRLLVL.